A selection of T cell receptor beta chains follows, all from one sample in a study of cytomegalovirus exposure and HLA in healthy donors. Some clones are missing from TCRdb's copy, which holds only in-frame ones; the method was immunoSEQ multiplex PCR. The table lists 50,000 or so clones, 90% to 95% of them singletons. The sequencing sample was made of PBMCs. Receptors were obtained from a woman between 18 and 29 years old in good health and CMV-seropositive. Each CDR3 is given without its conserved first and last residue.

j_call | v_call | cdr3_aa
TRBJ2-1 | TRBV7-9 | ASSLIVAGEGNEQF
TRBJ2-7 | TRBV15 | ATSRGSGSYEQY
TRBJ2-7 | TRBV19 | ASSIVGQGDYEQY
TRBJ2-5 | TRBV27 | ASSLGGGGTGNY
TRBJ2-3 | TRBV10-3 | ATGQGETDTQY
TRBJ2-1 | TRBV13 | ASSWPSGGYNEQF
TRBJ2-1 | TRBV9 | ASSVSGRAGDEQF
TRBJ2-1 | TRBV7-3 | ASSLGSGTNEQF
TRBJ2-2 | TRBV9 | ASSAHTGLAINTGELF
TRBJ2-3 | TRBV11-3 | ASSLDRLVDTQY
TRBJ2-1 | TRBV28 | ATRQGIYNEQF
TRBJ2-7 | TRBV5-5 | ASSFIPYEQY
TRBJ2-5 | TRBV7-9 | ASSLETESGETQY
TRBJ1-1 | TRBV30 | AWSTWGGDREYTEAF
TRBJ1-1 | TRBV11-3 | ASSLSGKDTEAF
TRBJ2-1 | TRBV27 | ASSLGLFNEQF
TRBJ2-7 | TRBV11-2 | ASSSWRGEQY
TRBJ2-1 | TRBV10-3 | AISGDLPGQGAGYEQF
TRBJ2-3 | TRBV29-1 | SVVAGSGVSTDTQY
TRBJ1-2 | TRBV5-1 | ASSLATGVGYT
TRBJ2-1 | TRBV4-2 | ASSRLAGDYNEQF
TRBJ2-5 | TRBV6-5 | ASRRDRGLRETQY
TRBJ1-4 | TRBV7-9 | ASSFLGGAREKLF
TRBJ2-1 | TRBV7-8 | ASSLAPGLRSLEQF
TRBJ2-7 | TRBV19 | ASRTNDRTYEQY
TRBJ2-3 | TRBV7-9 | ASSLTSSTDTQY
TRBJ2-3 | TRBV6-1 | ASQDREADTQY
TRBJ1-2 | TRBV28 | ASRQAGGNGYT
TRBJ2-7 | TRBV6-1 | ASSPRGTSENEQY
TRBJ1-1 | TRBV9 | ASSVAGGDTEAF